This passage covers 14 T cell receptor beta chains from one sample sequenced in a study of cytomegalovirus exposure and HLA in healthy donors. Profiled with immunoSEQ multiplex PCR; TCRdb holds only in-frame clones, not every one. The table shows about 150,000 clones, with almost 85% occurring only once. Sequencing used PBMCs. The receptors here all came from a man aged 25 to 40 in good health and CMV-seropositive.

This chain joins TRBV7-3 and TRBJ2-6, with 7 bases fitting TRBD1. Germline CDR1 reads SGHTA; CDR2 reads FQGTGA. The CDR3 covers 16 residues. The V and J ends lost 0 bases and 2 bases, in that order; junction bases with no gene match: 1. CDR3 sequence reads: CASSLTQGAGANVLTF. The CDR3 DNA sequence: TGTGCCAGCAGCTTAACGCAGGGGGCTGGGGCCAACGTCCTGACTTTC.

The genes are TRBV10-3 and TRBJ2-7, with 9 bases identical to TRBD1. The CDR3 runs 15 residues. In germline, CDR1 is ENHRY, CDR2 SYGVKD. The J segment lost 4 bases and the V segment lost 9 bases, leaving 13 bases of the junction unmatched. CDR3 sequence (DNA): TGTGCCATGGGTGAGCGGGTGGGACAGGGTTACGAGCAGTACTTC. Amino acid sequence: CAMGERVGQGYEQYF.

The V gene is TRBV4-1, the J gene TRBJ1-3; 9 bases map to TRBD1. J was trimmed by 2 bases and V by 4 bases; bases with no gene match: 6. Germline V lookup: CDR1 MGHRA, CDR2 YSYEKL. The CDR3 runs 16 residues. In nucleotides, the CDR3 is TGCGCCAGCAGCCTCCGGACAGGGGAGGCTGGAAACACCATATATTTT. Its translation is CASSLRTGEAGNTIYF.

The CDR3 DNA reads TGCAGCGTTGAAGATCCGCAAGTAGCGGGGGTATACAATGAGCAGTTCTTC. Its translation: CSVEDPQVAGVYNEQFF. This sequence joins TRBV29-1 and TRBJ2-1, with TRBD2 matching 9 bases. V gave up 0 bases and J gave up 4 bases; unmatched junction bases: 10. CDR1 and CDR2 from the germline V gene are SQVTM and ANQGSEA. The CDR3 has 17 residues.

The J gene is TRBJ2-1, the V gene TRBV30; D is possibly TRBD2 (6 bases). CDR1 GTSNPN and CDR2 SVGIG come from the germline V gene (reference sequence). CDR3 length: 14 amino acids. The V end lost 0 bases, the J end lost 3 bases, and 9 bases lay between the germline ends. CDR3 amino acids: CAWSVPGVYNEQFF. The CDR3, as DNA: TGTGCCTGGAGTGTACCGGGGGTCTACAATGAGCAGTTCTTC.

CDR3 residues: CASSNPSLAGYSTDTQYF. For the CDR3, the DNA is TGTGCCAGCAGCAACCCATCATTAGCGGGATATAGCACAGATACGCAGTATTTT. This chain joins TRBV7-3 and TRBJ2-3, with TRBD2 matching over 8 bases. CDR3 length: 18 residues. Germline values: CDR1 SGHTA, CDR2 FQGTGA. V lost 5 bases to trimming and J lost 0 bases; unmatched junction nucleotides: 13.

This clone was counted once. CDR3 amino acids: CASSKLPRPWETEAFF. In DNA, the CDR3 is TGCGCCAGCAGCAAACTCCCCAGGCCATGGGAGACTGAAGCTTTCTTT. This chain uses TRBV4-1 with TRBJ1-1; D call uncertain. The germline CDR1 and CDR2 sequences are MGHRA and YSYEKL. The CDR3 covers 16 residues. Trimming cost V 5 bases and J 5 bases, with 21 bases left between them.

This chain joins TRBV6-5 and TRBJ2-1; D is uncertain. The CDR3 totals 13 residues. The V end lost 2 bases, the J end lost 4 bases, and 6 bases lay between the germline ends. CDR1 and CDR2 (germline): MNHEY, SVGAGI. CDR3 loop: CASSYDAYNEQFF. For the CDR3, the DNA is TGTGCCAGCAGTTACGATGCGTACAATGAGCAGTTCTTC.

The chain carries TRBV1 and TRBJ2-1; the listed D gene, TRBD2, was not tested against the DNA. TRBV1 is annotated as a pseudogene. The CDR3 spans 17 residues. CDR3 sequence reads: CTSSQPSGDGHYNEQFF. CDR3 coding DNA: TGCACCAGCAGCCAACCTAGCGGTGATGGGCACTACAATGAGCAGTTCTTC.

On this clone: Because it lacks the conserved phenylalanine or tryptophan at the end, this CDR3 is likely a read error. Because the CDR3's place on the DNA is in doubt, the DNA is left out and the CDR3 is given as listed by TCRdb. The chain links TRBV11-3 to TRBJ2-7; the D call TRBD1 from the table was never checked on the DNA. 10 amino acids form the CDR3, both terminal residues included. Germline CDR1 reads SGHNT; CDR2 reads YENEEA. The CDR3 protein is CASSHREFDS.

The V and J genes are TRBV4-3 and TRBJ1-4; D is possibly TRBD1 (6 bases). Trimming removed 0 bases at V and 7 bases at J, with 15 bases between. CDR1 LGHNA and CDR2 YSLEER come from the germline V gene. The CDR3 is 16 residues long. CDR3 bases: TGCGCCAGCAGCCAAGATTCGGCAGGGGCTTTTGAAAAACTGTTTTTT. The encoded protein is CASSQDSAGAFEKLFF.

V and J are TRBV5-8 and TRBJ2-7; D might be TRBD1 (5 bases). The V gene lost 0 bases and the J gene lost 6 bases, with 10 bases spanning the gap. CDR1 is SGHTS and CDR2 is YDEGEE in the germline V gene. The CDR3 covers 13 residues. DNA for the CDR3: TGTGCCAGCAGCTTGGCAGGGCCCTTCGAGCAGTACTTC. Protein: CASSLAGPFEQYF.

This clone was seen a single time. The DNA for the CDR3 is TGCAGCGGCACCTACACGGGGGGGGAAAAACTGTTTTTT. The encoded protein is CSGTYTGGEKLFF. This chain links TRBV29-1 with TRBJ1-4; D is possibly TRBD1 (5 bases). V lost 7 bases to trimming and J lost 8 bases, with 17 bases between them. Germline V gene data show CDR1 as SQVTM and CDR2 as ANQGSEA. The CDR3 contains 13 residues.

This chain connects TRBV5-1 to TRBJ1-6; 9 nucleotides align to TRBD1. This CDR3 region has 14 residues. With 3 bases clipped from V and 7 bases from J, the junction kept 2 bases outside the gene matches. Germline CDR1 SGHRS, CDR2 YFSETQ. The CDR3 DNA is TGCGCCAGCAGCTACGACAGGGGGAATTCACCCCTCCACTTT. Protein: CASSYDRGNSPLHF.